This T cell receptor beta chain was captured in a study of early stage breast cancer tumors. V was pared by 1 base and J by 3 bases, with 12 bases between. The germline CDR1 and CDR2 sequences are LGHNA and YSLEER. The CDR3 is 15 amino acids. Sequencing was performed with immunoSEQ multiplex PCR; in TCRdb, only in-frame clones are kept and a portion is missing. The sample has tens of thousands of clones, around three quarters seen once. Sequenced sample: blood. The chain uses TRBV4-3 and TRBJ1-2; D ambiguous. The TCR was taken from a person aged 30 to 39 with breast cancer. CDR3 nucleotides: TGCGCCAGCAGCCAAGTTTTGAGGGAGGACTATGGCTACACCTTC. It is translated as CASSQVLREDYGYTF.